What follows are 10 T cell receptor beta chains derived from one specimen sequenced in a study of T cells after posttransplantation cyclophosphamide. Repertoires were generated with immunoSEQ multiplex PCR, while TCRdb's copy carries only in-frame clones and drops some. The data show about 38,000 clones, with none appearing a single time. Sequencing was done on a sample of PBMCs. These receptors came from a man aged 45-65 years in good health, CMV-negative, and a related stem cell transplant donor.

The V and J genes are TRBV27 and TRBJ1-3; the D gene is possibly TRBD1 (5 bases). The CDR3 spans 16 residues. From germline, CDR1 is MNHEY and CDR2 SMNVEV (reference sequence). V was shortened by 6 bases and J by 0 bases, with 15 bases between the two germline ends. CDR3 region: CASSGRWGPSGNTIYF. Here the CDR3 DNA reads TGTGCCAGCAGCGGACGTTGGGGCCCCTCTGGAAACACCATATATTTT.

This clone came up many times. The chain recombines TRBV10-1 with TRBJ2-7; 8 bases are a match to TRBD2. CDR1 and CDR2 from the germline V gene are WNHNN and SYGVQD (reference sequence). V trimming: 4 bases; J trimming: 9 bases; junction bases outside the gene matches: 8. The CDR3 is 13 amino acids. This CDR3 is CASSGTSSGAQYF. For the CDR3, the DNA is TGCGCCAGCAGTGGGACTAGCTCTGGGGCGCAGTACTTC.

This clone was seen at least ten times. This chain uses TRBV13 with TRBJ1-1; perhaps TRBD1 as D (5 bases). The CDR3 totals 15 residues. V was pared by 4 bases and J by 1 base, with 13 bases between. Germline V lookup: CDR1 PRHDT, CDR2 FYEKMQ (reference sequence). This CDR3 reads CASSSDSFPNTEAFF. The CDR3 coding sequence is TGTGCCAGCAGCTCAGACAGTTTCCCGAACACTGAAGCTTTCTTT.

This clone was recorded at least ten times. The CDR3 loop reads CASSPGQGVSYEQYF. The CDR3, as DNA: TGTGCCAGCTCACCGGGACAGGGAGTCTCCTACGAGCAGTACTTC. The chain links TRBV18 to TRBJ2-7, with TRBD1 matching 9 bases. Germline CDR1 and CDR2: KGHSH and LQKENI. The junction had 3 bases not matched to a gene; V was cut back by 3 bases and J by 0 bases. The CDR3 is made up of 15 amino acids. The whole variable domain, filled in from reference TRBV18 and TRBJ2-7, reads NAGVMQNPRHLVRRRGQEARLRCSPMKGHSHVYWYRQLPEEGLKFMVYLQKENIIDESGMPKERFSAEFPKEGPSILRIQQVVRGDSAAYFCASSPGQGVSYEQYFGPGTRLTVT.

The sample holds many counts of this clone. The chain employs TRBV9 and TRBJ2-1, with 9 bases lining up with TRBD1. V lost 2 bases and J lost 4; bases outside the gene matches: 4. Germline assignment: CDR1 SGDLS and CDR2 YYNGEE. This CDR3 has 15 residues. CDR3 region: CASSVRTGEYNEQFF. CDR3 in DNA: TGTGCCAGCAGCGTGAGGACAGGGGAATACAATGAGCAGTTCTTC.

This clone was observed at least ten times. The chain couples TRBV5-1 to TRBJ1-2; D is uncertain. The CDR3 contains 15 residues. The germline V gene encodes CDR1 SGHRS and CDR2 YFSETQ. V lost 6 bases to trimming and J lost 0 bases, with 15 bases between them. CDR3 in amino acids: CASTLTGFSNYGYTF. The CDR3, as DNA: TGCGCCAGCACTTTGACTGGGTTCTCTAACTATGGCTACACCTTC.

This clone was counted at least ten times. The J gene is TRBJ1-2, the V gene TRBV2; 7 bases are a match to TRBD1. This CDR3 is 13 amino acids long. V shed 5 bases, J shed 4 bases, and the junction held 4 bases outside the gene matches. The germline CDR1 and CDR2 sequences are SNHLY and FYNNEI. The CDR3 spells CASSRDRVYGYTF. The CDR3 DNA reads as TGTGCCAGCAGTCGGGACAGAGTCTATGGCTACACCTTC. Looking up the rest from reference TRBV2 and TRBJ1-2 gives the full variable domain: EPEVTQTPSHQVTQMGQEVILRCVPISNHLYFYWYRQILGQKVEFLVSFYNNEISEKSEIFDDQFSVERPDGSNFTLKIRSTKLEDSAMYFCASSRDRVYGYTFGSGTRLTVV.

Only a few counts were recorded for this clone. The chain has TRBV7-2 and TRBJ1-2; TRBD1 might be the D (6 bases). With 3 bases removed from V and 8 bases from J, the gap between germline ends came to 13 bases. The CDR3 loop spans 13 amino acids. Germline-derived CDR1 and CDR2 are SGHTA and FQGNSA. CDR3 DNA sequence: TGTGCCAGCAGCTTCTCCCAGGGGAAAGGCTACACCTTC. This codes for CASSFSQGKGYTF.

This clone was recorded at least ten times. The chain recombines TRBV7-8 with TRBJ1-2; 9 positions agree with TRBD1. Germline trimming cut 2 bases from V and 6 bases from J; bases unmatched to any gene: 4. Germline CDR1 is SGHVS and CDR2 is FQNEAQ. CDR3 length equals 14 residues. CDR3 nucleotides: TGTGCCAGCAGCTTAAGAGACAGGGGGGATGGCTACACCTTC. This translates into CASSLRDRGDGYTF.

This chain connects TRBV2 to TRBJ1-4, with TRBD1 identical over 9 bases. With 5 bases clipped from V and 0 bases from J, the junction kept 4 bases outside the gene matches. Germline CDR1 reads SNHLY; CDR2 reads FYNNEI. The CDR3 is 16 amino acids. The DNA of the CDR3 is TGTGCCAGCAGTAGGGACAGGGTTGCAACTAATGAAAAACTGTTTTTT. Protein sequence: CASSRDRVATNEKLFF.